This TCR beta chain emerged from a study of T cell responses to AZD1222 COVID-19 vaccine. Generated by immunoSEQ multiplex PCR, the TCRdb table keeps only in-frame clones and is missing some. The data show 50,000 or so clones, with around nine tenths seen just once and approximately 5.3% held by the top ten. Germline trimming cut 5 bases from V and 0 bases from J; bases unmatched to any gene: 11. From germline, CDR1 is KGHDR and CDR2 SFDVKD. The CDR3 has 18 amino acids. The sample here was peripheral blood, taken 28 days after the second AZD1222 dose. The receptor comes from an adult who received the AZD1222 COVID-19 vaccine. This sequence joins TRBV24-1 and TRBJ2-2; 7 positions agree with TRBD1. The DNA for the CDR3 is TGTGCCACCAGTGGTATTTTCCCCGGGACAGCGAACACCGGGGAGCTGTTTTTT. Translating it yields CATSGIFPGTANTGELFF.